The 8 T cell receptor beta chains listed next were all sequenced from one sample in a study of blood T cell repertoires in COVID-19. TCRdb's table, derived via immunoSEQ multiplex PCR, lists solely in-frame clones and lacks some. The data contain roughly 250,000 clones, about 90% of them singletons. The sample was PBMCs or T cells enriched from blood (not recorded which). The receptors here all came from a woman in her late teens or twenties who had recovered from COVID-19.

With regard to this clone: A read error may produce the germline difference seen at one junction end. The CDR3 protein is CASRQTGNPEAFF. The CDR3, as DNA: TGTGCCAGTAGGCAGACAGGGAACCCTGAAGCTTTCTTT. The V call is TRBV19, the J call TRBJ1-1, with 7 bases aligning to TRBD1. Germline CDR1 is LNHDA and CDR2 is SQIVND (reference sequence). This CDR3 spans 13 amino acids.

The chain combines TRBV27 with TRBJ1-2, with a possible D match to TRBD1 (6 bases). Per germline, CDR1 MNHEY and CDR2 SMNVEV (reference sequence). V lost 5 bases and J lost 2, with 9 bases in between. This CDR3 has 13 residues. The CDR3 loop reads CASSAQGNYGYTF. The CDR3 nucleotides read TGTGCCAGCAGTGCGCAGGGGAACTATGGCTACACCTTC.

The chain is built from TRBV5-4 and TRBJ2-2; D perhaps matches TRBD2 (6 bases). The germline CDR1 and CDR2 sequences are SGHNT and YYREEE (reference sequence). The CDR3 is 15 residues long. Trimming removed 1 base from V and 7 bases from J, with 14 bases in between. The DNA of the CDR3 is TGTGCCAGCAGCTTGCAGTTCGGGGGAAGCGGGGAGCTGTTTTTT. This gives the protein CASSLQFGGSGELFF.

The chain has TRBV5-1 and TRBJ2-5; TRBD2 might be the D (7 bases). V lost 4 bases and J lost 2, with 18 bases in between. Germline-derived CDR1 and CDR2 are SGHRS and YFSETQ. The CDR3 has 16 amino acids. The CDR3: CASSTGLRGTQETQYF. For the CDR3, the DNA is TGCGCCAGCAGCACGGGCCTGCGGGGGACACAAGAGACCCAGTACTTC.

Turning to this clone: Other DNA sequences of this sample code for an identical CDR3. The chain combines TRBV7-3 with TRBJ2-2; 8 positions agree with TRBD1. This CDR3 has 15 amino acids. Germline CDR1 and CDR2: SGHTA and FQGTGA. V was clipped by 2 bases and J by 3 bases; unmatched bases: 2. In nucleotides, the CDR3 is TGTGCCAGCAGCTTATCGACAGGGGACACCGGGGAGCTGTTTTTT. Its protein product is CASSLSTGDTGELFF. Filled out from reference TRBV7-3 and TRBJ2-2, the complete variable domain reads GAGVSQTPSNKVTEKGKYVELRCDPISGHTALYWYRQSLGQGPEFLIYFQGTGAADDSGLPNDRFFAVRPEGSVSTLKIQRTERGDSAVYLCASSLSTGDTGELFFGEGSRLTVL.

This chain connects TRBV5-1 to TRBJ1-3, with TRBD1 identical over 8 bases. Germline CDR1 is SGHRS and CDR2 is YFSETQ. Trimming took 3 bases from V and 8 from J; bases not matched to a gene: 4. The CDR3 loop spans 13 amino acids. CDR3 protein: CASSSTGGDTIYF. The CDR3 bases are TGCGCCAGCAGCTCAACAGGGGGGGACACCATATATTTT.

This clone was counted only a few times. The CDR3 nucleotides are TGTGCCAGCCCCAACCCCCAGGATGAAAAACTGTTTTTT. Translating gives CASPNPQDEKLFF. The gene calls are TRBV6-5 and TRBJ1-4; D is uncertain. Germline values: CDR1 MNHEY, CDR2 SVGAGI. This CDR3 spans 13 amino acids. Trimming removed 8 bases at V and 6 bases at J, with 13 bases between.

The chain links TRBV9 to TRBJ2-5; tentative D call: TRBD2 (7 bases). The CDR3 extends over 15 amino acids. The V end lost 0 bases, the J end lost 4 bases, and 13 bases lay between the germline ends. Germline CDR1 SGDLS, CDR2 YYNGEE. CDR3 in DNA: TGTGCCAGCAGCGTAGCTGGGGGGGCCGGAGAGACCCAGTACTTC. It yields the protein CASSVAGGAGETQYF. Full variable domain (missing parts from reference TRBV9 and TRBJ2-5): DSGVTQTPKHLITATGQRVTLRCSPRSGDLSVYWYQQSLDQGLQFLIQYYNGEERAKGNILERFSAQQFPDLHSELNLSSLELGDSALYFCASSVAGGAGETQYFGPGTRLLVL.